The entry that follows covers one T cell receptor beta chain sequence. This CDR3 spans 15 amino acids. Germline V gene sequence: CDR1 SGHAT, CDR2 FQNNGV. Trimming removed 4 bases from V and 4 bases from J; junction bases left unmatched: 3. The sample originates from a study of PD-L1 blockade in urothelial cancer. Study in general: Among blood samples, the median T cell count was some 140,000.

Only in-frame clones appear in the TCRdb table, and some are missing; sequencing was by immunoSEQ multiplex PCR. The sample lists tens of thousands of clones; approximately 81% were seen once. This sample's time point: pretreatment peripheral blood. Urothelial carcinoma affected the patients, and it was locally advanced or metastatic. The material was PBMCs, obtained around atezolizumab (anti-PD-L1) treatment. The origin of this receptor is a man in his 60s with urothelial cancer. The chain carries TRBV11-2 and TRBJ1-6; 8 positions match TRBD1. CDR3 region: CASSSTGGYNSPLHF. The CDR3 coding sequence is TGTGCCAGCAGCTCCACAGGGGGTTATAATTCACCCCTCCACTTT.